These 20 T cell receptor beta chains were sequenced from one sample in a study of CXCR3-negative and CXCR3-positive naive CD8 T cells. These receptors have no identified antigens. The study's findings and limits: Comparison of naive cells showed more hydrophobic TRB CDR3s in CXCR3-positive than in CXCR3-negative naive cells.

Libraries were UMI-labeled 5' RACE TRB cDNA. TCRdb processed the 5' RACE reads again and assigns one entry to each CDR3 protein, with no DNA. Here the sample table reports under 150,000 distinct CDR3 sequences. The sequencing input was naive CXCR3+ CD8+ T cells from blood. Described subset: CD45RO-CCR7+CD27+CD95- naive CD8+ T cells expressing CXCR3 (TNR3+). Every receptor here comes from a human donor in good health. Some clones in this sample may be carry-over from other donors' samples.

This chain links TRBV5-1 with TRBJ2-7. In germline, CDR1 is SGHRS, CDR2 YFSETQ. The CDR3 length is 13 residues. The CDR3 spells CASSLEQNYEQYF.

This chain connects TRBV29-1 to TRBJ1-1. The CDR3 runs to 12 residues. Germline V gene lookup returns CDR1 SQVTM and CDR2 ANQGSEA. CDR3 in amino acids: CSLWGGGREAFF.

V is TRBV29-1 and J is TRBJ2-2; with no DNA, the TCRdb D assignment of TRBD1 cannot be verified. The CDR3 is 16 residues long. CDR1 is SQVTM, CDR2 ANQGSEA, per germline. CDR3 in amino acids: CSPPKPGQGIAGELFF.

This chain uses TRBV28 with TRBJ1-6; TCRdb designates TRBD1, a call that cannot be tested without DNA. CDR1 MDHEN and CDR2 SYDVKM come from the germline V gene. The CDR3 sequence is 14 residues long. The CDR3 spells CASSPGTGFSPLHF.

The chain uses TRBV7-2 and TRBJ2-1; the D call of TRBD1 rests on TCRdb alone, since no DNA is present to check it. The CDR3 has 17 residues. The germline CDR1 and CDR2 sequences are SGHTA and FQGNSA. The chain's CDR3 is CASSLGRGQGRYNEQFF.

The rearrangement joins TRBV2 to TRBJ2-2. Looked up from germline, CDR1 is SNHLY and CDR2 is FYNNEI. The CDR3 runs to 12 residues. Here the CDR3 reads CASSEASRGLFF.

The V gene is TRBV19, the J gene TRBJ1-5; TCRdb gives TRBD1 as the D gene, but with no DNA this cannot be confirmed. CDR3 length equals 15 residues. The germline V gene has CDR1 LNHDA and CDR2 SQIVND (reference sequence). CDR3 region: CASSIDREGDQPQHF.

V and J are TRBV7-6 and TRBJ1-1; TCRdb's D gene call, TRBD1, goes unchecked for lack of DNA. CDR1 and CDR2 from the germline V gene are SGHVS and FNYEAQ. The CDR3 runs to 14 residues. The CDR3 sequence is CASSLEGGRTEAFF. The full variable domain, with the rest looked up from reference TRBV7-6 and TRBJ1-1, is GAGVSQSPRYKVTKRGQDVALRCDPISGHVSLYWYRQALGQGPEFLTYFNYEAQQDKSGLPNDRFSAERPEGSISTLTIQRTEQRDSAMYRCASSLEGGRTEAFFGQGTRLTVV.

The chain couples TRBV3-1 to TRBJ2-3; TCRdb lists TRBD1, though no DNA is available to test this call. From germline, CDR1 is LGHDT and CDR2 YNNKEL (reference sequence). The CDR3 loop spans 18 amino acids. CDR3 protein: CASSQDQRDRIRTDTQYF.

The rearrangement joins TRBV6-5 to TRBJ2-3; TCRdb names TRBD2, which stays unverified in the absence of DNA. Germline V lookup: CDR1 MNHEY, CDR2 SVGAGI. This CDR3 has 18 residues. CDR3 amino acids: CASIGDQRTAISTDTQYF.

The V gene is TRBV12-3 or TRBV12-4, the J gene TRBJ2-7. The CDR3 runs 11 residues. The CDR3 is CASSLSLEQYF.

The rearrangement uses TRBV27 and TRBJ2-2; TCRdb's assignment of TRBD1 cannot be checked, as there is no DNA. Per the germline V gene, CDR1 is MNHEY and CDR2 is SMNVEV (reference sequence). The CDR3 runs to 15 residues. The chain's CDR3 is CASSLLGGPGGELFF.

The CDR3 here is CASSALERGVNEQFF. This chain connects TRBV25-1 to TRBJ2-1; TCRdb proposes TRBD1, but this gene call is untestable without DNA. Germline CDR1 MGHDK, CDR2 SYGVNS. The CDR3 contains 15 residues.

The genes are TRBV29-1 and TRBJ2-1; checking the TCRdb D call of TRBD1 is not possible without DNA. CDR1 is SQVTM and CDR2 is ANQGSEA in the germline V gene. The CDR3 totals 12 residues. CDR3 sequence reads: CSVLDSYNEQFF.

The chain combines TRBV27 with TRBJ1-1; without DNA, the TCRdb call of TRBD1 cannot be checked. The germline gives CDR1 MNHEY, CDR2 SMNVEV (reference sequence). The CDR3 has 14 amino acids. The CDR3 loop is CASRTGGYHTEAFF.

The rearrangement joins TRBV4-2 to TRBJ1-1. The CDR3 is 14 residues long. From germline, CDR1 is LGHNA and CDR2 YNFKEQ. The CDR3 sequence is CASSQDLSGGEAFF.

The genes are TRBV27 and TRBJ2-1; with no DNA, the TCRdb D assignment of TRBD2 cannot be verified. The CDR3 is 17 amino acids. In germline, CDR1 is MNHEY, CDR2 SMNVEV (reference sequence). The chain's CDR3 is CASSLIVAEDAYNEQFF.

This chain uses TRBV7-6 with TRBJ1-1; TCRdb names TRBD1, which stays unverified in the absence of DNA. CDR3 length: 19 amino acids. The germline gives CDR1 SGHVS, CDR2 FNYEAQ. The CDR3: CASSIVVAQGPRIGTEAFF.

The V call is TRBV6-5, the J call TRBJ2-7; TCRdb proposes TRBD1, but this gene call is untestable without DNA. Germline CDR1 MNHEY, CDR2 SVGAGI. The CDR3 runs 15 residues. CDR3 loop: CASSWVPGQGDEKYF.

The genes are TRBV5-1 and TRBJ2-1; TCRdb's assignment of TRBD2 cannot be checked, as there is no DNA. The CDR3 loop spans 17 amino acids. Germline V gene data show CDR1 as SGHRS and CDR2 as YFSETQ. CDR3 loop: CASSPPDGPLSYNEQFF.